This T cell receptor beta chain was documented in a study of blood T cell repertoires in COVID-19. The germline V gene encodes CDR1 MNHEY and CDR2 SMNVEV (reference sequence). V was clipped by 6 bases and J by 8 bases, with 19 bases between them. The CDR3 sequence is 14 residues long. Authors' analysis steps: Nucleated cell number was recorded as an estimate derived from reference gene primer amplification. Only in-frame clones appear in the TCRdb table, and some are missing; sequencing was by immunoSEQ multiplex PCR. Clone size and the V and J calls come from that table; the DNA yielded D and trimming. The sample lists hundreds of thousands of clones; 80% to 90% were seen once.

The sample consisted of peripheral blood. The rearrangement uses TRBV27 and TRBJ1-2; possible D gene TRBD1, 6 bases. The sequence was collected from a woman of 80 years or more with active or convalescent COVID-19. The CDR3 loop is CASRPGTSTRGYTF. In DNA, the CDR3 is TGTGCCAGCAGGCCCGGGACATCCACGCGGGGCTACACCTTC.